These 11 T cell receptor beta chains share one sample of origin, sequenced in a study of long-term antiretroviral therapy in people with HIV. Assay version v3.0 of immunoSEQ was used, and it was run at survey level. Generated by immunoSEQ multiplex PCR, the TCRdb table keeps only in-frame clones and is missing some. The sample lists 20,000 to 25,000 clones, almost 95% occurring once. Sequenced here: unsorted PBMCs, sampled 4.4 years after starting antiretroviral therapy. These receptors all come from a woman between 45 and 65 years old with HIV.

The chain couples TRBV4-2 to TRBJ1-2; TRBD1 aligns across 9 bases. Germline loops: CDR1 LGHNA, CDR2 YNFKEQ. The CDR3 is 18 amino acids. Trimming took 0 bases from V and 0 from J; bases not matched to a gene: 8. CDR3: CASSQEPGQGLSNYGYTF. As DNA, the CDR3 is TGTGCCAGCAGCCAAGAACCGGGACAGGGTTTGTCTAACTATGGCTACACCTTC.

V usage is TRBV19 and J usage is TRBJ2-3, with D hard to call. The CDR3 sequence is 13 residues long. Between the trimmed V and J ends, which lost 1 base and 1 base, there was a span of 3 bases. Germline lookup yields CDR1 LNHDA and CDR2 SQIVND (reference sequence). In nucleotides, the CDR3 is TGTGCCAGTAGTATAGCTGGCACAGATACGCAGTATTTT. Its translation: CASSIAGTDTQYF.

The chain links TRBV6-1 to TRBJ2-7; D ambiguous. CDR3 size: 14 residues. Looked up from germline, CDR1 is MNHNS and CDR2 is SASEGT. V lost 3 bases and J 4 bases, leaving 13 bases between the germline ends. The CDR3 DNA reads as TGTGCCAGCAGTGAGTGGCAGAGATTATACGAGCAGTACTTC. It is translated as CASSEWQRLYEQYF.

With regard to this clone: One end of the junction is discordant with germline, which a read error may explain. The chain employs TRBV10-3 and TRBJ1-5, with D possibly matching TRBD1 (6 bases). The CDR3 totals 14 residues. Germline CDR1 is ENHRY and CDR2 is SYGVKD. Here the CDR3 reads CASSYSNRAQPQHF. The DNA of the CDR3 is TGTGCCAGCAGTTACTCCAACAGGGCGCAGCCCCAGCATTTT.

This chain links TRBV6-6 with TRBJ1-1; 7 bases fit TRBD1. The CDR3 sequence is 15 residues long. J was trimmed by 0 bases and V by 5 bases; bases with no gene match: 6. Per germline, CDR1 MNHNY and CDR2 SVGAGI (reference sequence). CDR3 loop: CASSTRQGLNTEAFF. Written as DNA, the CDR3 is TGTGCCAGCAGTACCCGACAGGGTTTGAACACTGAAGCTTTCTTT.

This sequence joins TRBV20-1 and TRBJ2-1; D is unclear. Per the germline V gene, CDR1 is DFQATT and CDR2 is SNEGSKA (reference sequence). The V and J ends lost 1 base and 4 bases respectively, with 2 bases between them. This CDR3 is 11 amino acids long. The CDR3 loop is CSARGYNEQFF. The CDR3, as DNA: TGCAGTGCTAGAGGGTACAATGAGCAGTTCTTC.

The V and J genes are TRBV21-1 and TRBJ2-2; the table assigns TRBD1, which was not confirmed against the DNA. TRBV21-1 is a pseudogene. The CDR3 totals 18 residues. The CDR3 spells CASNADRGPLSNTGELFF. In DNA, the CDR3 is TGTGCCAGCAACGCGGACAGGGGGCCTCTCTCGAACACCGGGGAGCTGTTTTTT.

The chain recombines TRBV5-1 with TRBJ2-2; 7 bases are shared with TRBD1. The J segment lost 3 bases and the V segment lost 6 bases, leaving 11 bases of the junction unmatched. Germline CDR1 is SGHRS and CDR2 is YFSETQ. There are 16 residues in the CDR3. The CDR3 DNA reads TGCGCCAGCACCCCACCACAGGGGCGGCACACCGGGGAGCTGTTTTTT. This gives the protein CASTPPQGRHTGELFF.

The sample holds one count of this clone. The chain couples TRBV27 to TRBJ1-2, with 8 bases aligning to TRBD1. The germline V gene has CDR1 MNHEY and CDR2 SMNVEV (reference sequence). This CDR3 is 15 amino acids long. Trimming took 5 bases from V and 6 from J; bases not matched to a gene: 11. The CDR3 bases are TGTGCCAGCAGTCCTCGGACAGGGAGACTTCATGGCTACACCTTC. Translated, it gives CASSPRTGRLHGYTF.

This clone is a singleton in its sample. V is TRBV6-6 and J is TRBJ1-4, with D possibly matching TRBD1 (5 bases). Germline V gene lookup returns CDR1 MNHNY and CDR2 SVGAGI (reference sequence). V was trimmed by 2 bases and J by 7 bases, leaving 14 bases between them. CDR3 length: 15 residues. CDR3 in amino acids: CASSYPGFTGEKLFF. CDR3 DNA sequence: TGTGCCAGCAGTTACCCAGGGTTTACCGGTGAAAAACTGTTTTTT.

The chain couples TRBV4-1 to TRBJ2-2; D is ambiguous. Between the trimmed V and J ends, which lost 1 base and 2 bases, there was a span of 8 bases. The CDR3 totals 15 residues. Germline V gene lookup returns CDR1 MGHRA and CDR2 YSYEKL. As DNA, the CDR3 is TGCGCCAGCAGCCAAGGCTTCGCTAACACCGGGGAGCTGTTTTTT. Translation: CASSQGFANTGELFF.